The clone carrying this T cell receptor (beta chain) was seen a few times. A second PCR, run for about 6 to 11 cycles, used a sample-barcoded 5' primer plus a J-beta primer mix. Tagging of each cDNA molecule was performed by a template-switch adaptor with 12 random nucleotides. A minimum of 3 million CDR3-containing paired-end reads was obtained for each sample. TCRdb redid the calling of the 5' RACE reads with MiXCR, one entry per CDR3 protein. The table lists 500,000 to 550,000 distinct CDR3 sequences, around 24% of them singletons. The data are from a study of blood T cells in healthy people across ages. The germline V gene has CDR1 KGHSY and CDR2 FQNENV. The CDR3 is 15 amino acids. The ends were cut back, 7 bases at V and 1 base at J, with 16 bases in the middle. These data were likewise used in another study, on T cells of mothers and their children. As that report states: Each donor was one of three healthy Caucasian mothers or one of their six children. Added by the second PCR's M1S primer were sample barcodes and 2-4 random nucleotides.

V usage is TRBV16 and J usage is TRBJ1-1, with a weak D call TRBD1 (5 bases). The source of this sequence is a boy between 10 and 17 years old in good health. Sample: blood. The CDR3 sequence: CASTDGEGSNTEAFF. The CDR3 DNA sequence: TGTGCCAGCACCGATGGGGAGGGGTCGAACACTGAAGCTTTCTTT.